This T cell receptor (beta chain) is drawn from a study of T cells in Graves' hyperthyroidism and ophthalmopathy. From RNA transcripts, TCR beta CDR3 regions were amplified. The TCR CDR3 was amplified in a first-round RT-PCR using the HTBI primer set. TCRdb used MiXCR to reprocess the multiplex PCR reads, holding one entry per CDR3 protein. This table has about 270,000 distinct CDR3 sequences, 22% appearing once. Germline loops: CDR1 SGHTA, CDR2 FQGNSA. This CDR3 has 15 residues. J was trimmed by 7 bases and V by 3 bases; bases with no gene match: 6. The chain recombines TRBV7-2 with TRBJ2-3; 11 bases match TRBD2. This clonotype was obtained from a man between 25 and 39 years old with Graves' ophthalmopathy. The sample taken for sequencing was blood. CDR3 sequence (DNA): TGTGCCAGCAGCTTGTTAGCGGGAGGGGATAATACGCAGTATTTT. Protein product: CASSLLAGGDNTQYF.